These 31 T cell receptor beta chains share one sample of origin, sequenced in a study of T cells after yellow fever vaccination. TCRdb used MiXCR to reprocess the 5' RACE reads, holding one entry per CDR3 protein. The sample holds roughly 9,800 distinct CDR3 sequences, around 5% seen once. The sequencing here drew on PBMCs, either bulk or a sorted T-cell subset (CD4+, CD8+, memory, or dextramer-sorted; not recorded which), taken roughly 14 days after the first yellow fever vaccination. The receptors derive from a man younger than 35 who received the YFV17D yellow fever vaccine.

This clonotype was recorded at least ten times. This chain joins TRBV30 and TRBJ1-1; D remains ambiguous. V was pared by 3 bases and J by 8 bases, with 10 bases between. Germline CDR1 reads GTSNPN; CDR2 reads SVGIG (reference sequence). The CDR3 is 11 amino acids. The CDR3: CAWSENGEAFF. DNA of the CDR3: TGTGCCTGGAGCGAAAACGGAGAAGCTTTCTTT.

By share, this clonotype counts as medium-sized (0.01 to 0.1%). CDR3 sequence reads: CASSQVQGITQQYF. Here the CDR3 DNA reads TGCGCCAGCAGCCAAGTACAGGGCATCACCCAGCAGTATTTT. The chain couples TRBV4-3 to TRBJ2-3; a possible D gene is TRBD1 (6 bases). The germline CDR1 and CDR2 sequences are LGHNA and YSLEER. V was pared by 1 base and J by 11 bases, with 16 bases between. The CDR3 sequence is 14 residues long.

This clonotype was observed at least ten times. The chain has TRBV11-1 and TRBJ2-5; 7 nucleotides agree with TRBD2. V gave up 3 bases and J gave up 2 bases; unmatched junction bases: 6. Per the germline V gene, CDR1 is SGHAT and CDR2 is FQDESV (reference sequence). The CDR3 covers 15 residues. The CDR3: CASSLWGTTQETQYF. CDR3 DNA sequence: TGTGCCAGCAGCTTGTGGGGGACTACTCAAGAGACCCAGTACTTC.

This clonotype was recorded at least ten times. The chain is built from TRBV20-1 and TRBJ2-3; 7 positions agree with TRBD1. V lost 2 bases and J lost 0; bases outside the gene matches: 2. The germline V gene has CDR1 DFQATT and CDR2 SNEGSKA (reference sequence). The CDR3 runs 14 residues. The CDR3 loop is CSARPGQSTDTQYF. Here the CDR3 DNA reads TGCAGTGCTAGACCGGGACAGAGCACAGATACGCAGTATTTT.

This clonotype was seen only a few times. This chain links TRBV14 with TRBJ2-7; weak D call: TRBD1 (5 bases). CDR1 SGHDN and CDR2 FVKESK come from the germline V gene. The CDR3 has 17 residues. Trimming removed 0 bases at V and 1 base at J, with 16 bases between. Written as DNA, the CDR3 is TGTGCCAGCAGCCAAGATGAGTCGCCAGGGTATTCCTACGAGCAGTACTTC. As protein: CASSQDESPGYSYEQYF.

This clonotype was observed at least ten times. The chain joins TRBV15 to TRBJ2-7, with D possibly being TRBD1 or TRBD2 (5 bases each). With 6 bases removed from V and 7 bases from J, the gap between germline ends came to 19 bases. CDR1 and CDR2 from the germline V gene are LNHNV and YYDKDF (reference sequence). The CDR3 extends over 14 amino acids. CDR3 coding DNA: TGTGCCACCAGGCCGGGCCTACTAGGACAAGAGCAGTACTTC. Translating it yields CATRPGLLGQEQYF.

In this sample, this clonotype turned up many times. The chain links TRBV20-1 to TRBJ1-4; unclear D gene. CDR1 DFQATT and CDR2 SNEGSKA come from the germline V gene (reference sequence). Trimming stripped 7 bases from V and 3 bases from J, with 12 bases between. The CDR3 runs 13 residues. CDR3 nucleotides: TGCAGTGTTTATAGGGCTGCTAATGAAAAACTGTTTTTT. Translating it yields CSVYRAANEKLFF.

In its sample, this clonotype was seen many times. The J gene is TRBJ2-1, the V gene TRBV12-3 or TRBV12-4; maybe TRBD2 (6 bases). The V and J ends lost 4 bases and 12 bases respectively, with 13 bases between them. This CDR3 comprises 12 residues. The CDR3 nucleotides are TGTGCCAGCAGTTCCCAACTGGGGGGGCAGTTCTTC. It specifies CASSSQLGGQFF.

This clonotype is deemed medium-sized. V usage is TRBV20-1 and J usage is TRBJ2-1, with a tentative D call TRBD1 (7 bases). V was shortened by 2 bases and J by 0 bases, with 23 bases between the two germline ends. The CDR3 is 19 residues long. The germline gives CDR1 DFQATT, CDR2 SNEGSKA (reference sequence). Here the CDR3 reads CSARSSGGQASYSYNEQFF. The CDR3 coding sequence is TGCAGTGCTAGATCATCAGGGGGGCAGGCCTCCTACTCCTACAATGAGCAGTTCTTC.

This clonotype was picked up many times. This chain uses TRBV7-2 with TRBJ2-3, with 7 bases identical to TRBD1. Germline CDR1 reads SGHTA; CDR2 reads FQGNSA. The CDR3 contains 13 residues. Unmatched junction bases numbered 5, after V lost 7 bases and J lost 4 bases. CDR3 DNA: TGTGCCAGCAAATCAACAGGGGCAGATACGCAGTATTTT. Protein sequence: CASKSTGADTQYF.

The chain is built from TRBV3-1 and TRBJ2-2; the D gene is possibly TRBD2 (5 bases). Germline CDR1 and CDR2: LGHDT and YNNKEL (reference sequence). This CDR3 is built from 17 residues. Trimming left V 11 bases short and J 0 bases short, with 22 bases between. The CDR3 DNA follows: TGTGCCTGCTGCAAGCAGGTTGGACTCCCGAACACCGGGGAGCTGTTTTTT. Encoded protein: CACCKQVGLPNTGELFF. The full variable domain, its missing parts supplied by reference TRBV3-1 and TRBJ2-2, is DTAVSQTPKYLVTQMGNDKSIKCEQNLGHDTMYWYKQDSKKFLKIMFSYNNKELIINETVPNRFSPKSPDKAHLNLHINSLELGDSAVYFCACCKQVGLPNTGELFFGEGSRLTVL.

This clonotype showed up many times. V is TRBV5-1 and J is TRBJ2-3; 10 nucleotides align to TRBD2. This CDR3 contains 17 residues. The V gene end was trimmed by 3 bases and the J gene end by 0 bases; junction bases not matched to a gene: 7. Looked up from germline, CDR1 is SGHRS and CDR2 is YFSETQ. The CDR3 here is CASSSSELAGSTDTQYF. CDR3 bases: TGCGCCAGCAGCTCCTCCGAACTAGCGGGGAGCACAGATACGCAGTATTTT.

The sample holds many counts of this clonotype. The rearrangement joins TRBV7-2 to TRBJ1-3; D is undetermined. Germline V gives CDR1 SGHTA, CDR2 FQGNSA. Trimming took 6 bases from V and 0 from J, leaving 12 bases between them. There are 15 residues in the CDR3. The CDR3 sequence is CASSPRGPSGNTIYF. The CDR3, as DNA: TGTGCCAGCAGTCCGCGGGGTCCCTCTGGAAACACCATATATTTT.

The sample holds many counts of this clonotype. In DNA, the CDR3 is TGCGCCAGCAACGACTGGGGCGGGACTGAAGCTTTCTTT. Protein: CASNDWGGTEAFF. The V gene is TRBV5-1, the J gene TRBJ1-1, with a possible D match to TRBD1 (5 bases). V dropped 6 bases and J dropped 5 bases, with 14 bases sitting between them. CDR1 and CDR2 (germline): SGHRS, YFSETQ. There are 13 residues in the CDR3.

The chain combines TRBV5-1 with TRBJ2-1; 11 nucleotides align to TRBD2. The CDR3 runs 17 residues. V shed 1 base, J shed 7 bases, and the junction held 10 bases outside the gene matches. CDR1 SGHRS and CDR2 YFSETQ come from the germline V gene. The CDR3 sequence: CASSLRTSGPQGNEQFF. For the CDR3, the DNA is TGCGCCAGCAGCTTGCGGACTAGCGGGCCTCAGGGGAATGAGCAGTTCTTC.

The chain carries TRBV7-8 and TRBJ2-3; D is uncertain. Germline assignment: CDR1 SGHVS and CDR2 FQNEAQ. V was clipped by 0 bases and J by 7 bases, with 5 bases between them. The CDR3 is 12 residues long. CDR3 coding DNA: TGTGCCAGCAGCTTAGCGCCTAATACGCAGTATTTT. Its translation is CASSLAPNTQYF.

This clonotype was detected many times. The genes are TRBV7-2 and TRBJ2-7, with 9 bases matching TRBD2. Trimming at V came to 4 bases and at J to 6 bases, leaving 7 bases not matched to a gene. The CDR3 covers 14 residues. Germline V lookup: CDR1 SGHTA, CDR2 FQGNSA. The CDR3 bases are TGTGCCAGCAGCTCGCCTGAGCGGGGGGTCGAGCAGTACTTC. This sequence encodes CASSSPERGVEQYF.

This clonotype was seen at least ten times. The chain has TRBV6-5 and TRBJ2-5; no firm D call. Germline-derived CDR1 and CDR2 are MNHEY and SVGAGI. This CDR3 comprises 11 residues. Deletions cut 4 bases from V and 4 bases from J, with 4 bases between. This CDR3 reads CASSWGETQYF. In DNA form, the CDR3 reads TGTGCCAGCAGTTGGGGAGAGACCCAGTACTTC.

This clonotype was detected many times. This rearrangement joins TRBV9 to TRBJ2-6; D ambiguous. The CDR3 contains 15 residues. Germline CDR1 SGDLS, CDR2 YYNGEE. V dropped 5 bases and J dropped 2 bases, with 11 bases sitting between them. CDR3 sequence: CASSKGWAGANVLTF. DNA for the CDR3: TGTGCCAGCAGTAAAGGGTGGGCTGGGGCCAACGTCCTGACTTTC. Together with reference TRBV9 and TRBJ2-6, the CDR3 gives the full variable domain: DSGVTQTPKHLITATGQRVTLRCSPRSGDLSVYWYQQSLDQGLQFLIQYYNGEERAKGNILERFSAQQFPDLHSELNLSSLELGDSALYFCASSKGWAGANVLTFGAGSRLTVL.

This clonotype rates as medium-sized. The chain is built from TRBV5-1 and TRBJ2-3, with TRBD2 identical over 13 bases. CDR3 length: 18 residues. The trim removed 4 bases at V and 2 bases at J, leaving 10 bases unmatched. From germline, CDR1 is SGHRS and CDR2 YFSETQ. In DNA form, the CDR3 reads TGCGCCAGCAGCGGCACTAGCGGGGGGGTGAGGATCACAGATACGCAGTATTTT. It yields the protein CASSGTSGGVRITDTQYF.

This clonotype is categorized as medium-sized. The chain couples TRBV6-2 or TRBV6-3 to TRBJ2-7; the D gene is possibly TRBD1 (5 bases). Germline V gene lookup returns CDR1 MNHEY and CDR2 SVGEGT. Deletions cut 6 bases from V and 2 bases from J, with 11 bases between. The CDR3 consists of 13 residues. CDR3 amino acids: CASRPPDTYEQYV. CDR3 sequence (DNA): TGTGCCAGCAGGCCCCCGGACACCTACGAGCAGTACGTC.

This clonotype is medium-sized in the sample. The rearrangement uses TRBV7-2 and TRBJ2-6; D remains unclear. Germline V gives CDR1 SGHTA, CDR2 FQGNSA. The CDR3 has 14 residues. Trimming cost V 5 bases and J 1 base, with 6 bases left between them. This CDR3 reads CASSPTSGANVLTF. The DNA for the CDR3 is TGTGCCAGCAGCCCGACTTCTGGGGCCAACGTCCTGACTTTC.

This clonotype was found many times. The CDR3 nucleotides are TGTGCCAGCAGCTTACCACAGGGGGCAAGGAACACTGAAGCTTTCTTT. Protein sequence: CASSLPQGARNTEAFF. The rearrangement uses TRBV5-4 and TRBJ1-1; 9 bases agree with TRBD1. V lost 2 bases to trimming and J lost 1 base; unmatched junction nucleotides: 6. The CDR3 totals 16 residues. In germline, CDR1 is SGHNT, CDR2 YYREEE (reference sequence).

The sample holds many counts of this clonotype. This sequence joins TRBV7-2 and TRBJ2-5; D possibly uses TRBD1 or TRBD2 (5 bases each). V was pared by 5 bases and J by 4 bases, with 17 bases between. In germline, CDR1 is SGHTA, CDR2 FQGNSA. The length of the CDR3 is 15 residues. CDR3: CASSPQATRGETQYF. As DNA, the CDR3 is TGTGCCAGCAGCCCACAGGCAACTCGGGGAGAGACCCAGTACTTC.

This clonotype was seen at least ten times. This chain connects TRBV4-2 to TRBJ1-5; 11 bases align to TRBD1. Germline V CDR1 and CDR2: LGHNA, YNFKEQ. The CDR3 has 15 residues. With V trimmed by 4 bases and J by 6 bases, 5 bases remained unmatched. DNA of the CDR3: TGTGCCAGCAGCCCCGGACAGGGGGCCATTCAGCCCCAGCATTTT. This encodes CASSPGQGAIQPQHF.

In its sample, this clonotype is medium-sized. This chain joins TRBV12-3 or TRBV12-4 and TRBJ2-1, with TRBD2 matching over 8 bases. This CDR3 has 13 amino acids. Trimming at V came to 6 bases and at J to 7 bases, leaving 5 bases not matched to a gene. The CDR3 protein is CASRWSGGNEQFF. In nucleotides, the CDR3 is TGTGCCAGCAGATGGTCGGGGGGGAATGAGCAGTTCTTC.

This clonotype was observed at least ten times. DNA for the CDR3: TGTGCCAGCAGCCTAGTAGGCCCCCACGAGCAGTACTTC. Protein sequence: CASSLVGPHEQYF. The V gene is TRBV7-9, the J gene TRBJ2-7; D gene uncertain. V was trimmed by 5 bases and J by 5 bases, leaving 13 bases between them. This CDR3 has 13 amino acids. Germline CDR1 SEHNR, CDR2 FQNEAQ (reference sequence).

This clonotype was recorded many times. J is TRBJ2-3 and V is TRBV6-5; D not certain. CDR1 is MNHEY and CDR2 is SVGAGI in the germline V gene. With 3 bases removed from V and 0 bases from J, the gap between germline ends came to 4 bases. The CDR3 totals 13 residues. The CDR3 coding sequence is TGTGCCAGCAGTTATTGGAGCACAGATACGCAGTATTTT. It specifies CASSYWSTDTQYF.

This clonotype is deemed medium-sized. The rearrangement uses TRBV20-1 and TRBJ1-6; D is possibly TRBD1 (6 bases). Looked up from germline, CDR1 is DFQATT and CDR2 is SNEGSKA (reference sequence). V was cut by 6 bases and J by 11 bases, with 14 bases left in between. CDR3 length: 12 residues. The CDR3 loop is CSARTGSPPLHF. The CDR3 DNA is TGCAGTGCAAGAACAGGGTCGCCACCCCTCCACTTT.

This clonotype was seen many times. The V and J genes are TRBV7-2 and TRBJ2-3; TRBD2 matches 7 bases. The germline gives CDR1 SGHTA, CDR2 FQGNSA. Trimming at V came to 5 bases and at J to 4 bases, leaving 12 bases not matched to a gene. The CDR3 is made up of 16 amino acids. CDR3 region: CASSVLGGGVSDTQYF. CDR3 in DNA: TGTGCCAGCAGCGTACTGGGGGGGGGGGTGTCAGATACGCAGTATTTT.

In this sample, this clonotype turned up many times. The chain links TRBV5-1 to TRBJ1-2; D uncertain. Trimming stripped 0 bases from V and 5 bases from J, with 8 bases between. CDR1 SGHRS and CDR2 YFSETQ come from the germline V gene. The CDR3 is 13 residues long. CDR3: CASSLERLYGYTF. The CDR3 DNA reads TGCGCCAGCAGCTTGGAGAGATTATATGGCTACACCTTC.